Sequencing of this T cell receptor beta chain was carried out in a study of blood T cell repertoires in COVID-19. Study in general: From T cells, B-cell-depleted T cells, or PBMCs came the material, which was cDNA or gDNA.

Some clones are missing from TCRdb's copy, which holds only in-frame ones; the method was immunoSEQ multiplex PCR. The sample contains about 300,000 clones, roughly 84% of which appear only once. After removal of 1 base from V and 6 bases from J, the junction contained 5 bases not matched to a gene. CDR3 length: 14 amino acids. The germline V gene has CDR1 SGHTA and CDR2 FQGNSA. This sequence was found in a human donor with COVID-19, enrolled during active disease. The donor label of this sample is uncertain. The sample comprised peripheral blood. This chain connects TRBV7-2 to TRBJ1-1, with 7 bases fitting TRBD1. Here the CDR3 reads CASSLGQGGAEAFF. In nucleotides, the CDR3 is TGTGCCAGCAGCTTAGGTCAGGGGGGTGCTGAAGCTTTCTTT. Combining the CDR3 with reference TRBV7-2 and TRBJ1-1 gives the whole variable domain GAGVSQSPSNKVTEKGKDVELRCDPISGHTALYWYRQSLGQGLEFLIYFQGNSAPDKSGLPSDRFSAERTGGSVSTLTIQRTQQEDSAVYLCASSLGQGGAEAFFGQGTRLTVV.